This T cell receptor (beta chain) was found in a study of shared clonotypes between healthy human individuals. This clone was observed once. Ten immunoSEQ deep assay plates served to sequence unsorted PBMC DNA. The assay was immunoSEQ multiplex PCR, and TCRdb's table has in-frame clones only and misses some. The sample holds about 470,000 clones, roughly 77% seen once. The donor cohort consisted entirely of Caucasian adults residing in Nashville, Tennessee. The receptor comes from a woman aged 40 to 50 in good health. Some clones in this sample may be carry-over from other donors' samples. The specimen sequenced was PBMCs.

The CDR3 nucleotides are TGTGCCAGCAGCTTACGGCGGCGGGGGGATACGCAGTATTTT. It encodes CASSLRRRGDTQYF. J is TRBJ2-3 and V is TRBV11-3; 7 bases match TRBD2. The germline V gene encodes CDR1 SGHNT and CDR2 YENEEA. The CDR3 is made up of 14 amino acids. The J segment lost 6 bases and the V segment lost 2 bases, leaving 5 bases of the junction unmatched.